Following are 16 T cell receptor beta chains from one sample sequenced in a study of T cell changes during pregnancy in multiple sclerosis. TCRdb's table, derived via immunoSEQ multiplex PCR, lists solely in-frame clones and lacks some. The sample carries about 73,000 clones, about 90% recorded once. This specimen was peripheral blood, taken after pregnancy. These receptors were collected from a female donor in good health, enrolled as a control in a pregnancy study.

V usage is TRBV2 and J usage is TRBJ2-2, with a tentative D call TRBD1 (6 bases). The V gene's germline CDR1 is SNHLY and CDR2 FYNNEI. The CDR3 runs to 13 residues. Trimming cost V 4 bases and J 7 bases, with 10 bases left between them. CDR3 in DNA: TGTGCCAGCAGTGCACAGGGTAACGGGGAGCTGTTTTTT. It encodes CASSAQGNGELFF.

This clone turned up a few times. The chain combines TRBV6-5 with TRBJ1-2, with D uncertain. Germline V gene sequence: CDR1 MNHEY, CDR2 SVGAGI. Trimming cost V 6 bases and J 7 bases, with 12 bases left between them. This CDR3 is 12 amino acids long. The CDR3 is CASSTVLGGYTF. DNA of the CDR3: TGTGCCAGCAGCACAGTTCTCGGTGGCTACACCTTC.

The chain is built from TRBV6-1 and TRBJ2-1; 11 nucleotides line up with TRBD2. The CDR3 contains 15 residues. Per germline, CDR1 MNHNS and CDR2 SASEGT. After removal of 5 bases from V and 4 bases from J, the junction contained 4 bases not matched to a gene. The chain's CDR3 is CASSPGTSGYNEQFF. CDR3 coding DNA: TGTGCCAGCAGTCCCGGGACTAGCGGTTACAATGAGCAGTTCTTC.

The chain uses TRBV4-1 and TRBJ2-7; D is possibly TRBD2 (6 bases). The germline gives CDR1 MGHRA, CDR2 YSYEKL. The CDR3 covers 15 residues. V lost 3 bases and J 0 bases, leaving 12 bases between the germline ends. CDR3 in amino acids: CASSHQSGSSYEQYF. The DNA of the CDR3 is TGCGCCAGCAGCCACCAATCCGGGAGCTCCTACGAGCAGTACTTC.

The CDR3: CASSFRGGSAYEQYF. DNA of the CDR3: TGCGCCAGCAGCTTTAGAGGCGGGAGCGCGTACGAGCAGTACTTC. The V and J genes are TRBV5-1 and TRBJ2-7, with 7 bases lining up with TRBD2. The CDR3 consists of 15 residues. Germline CDR1 and CDR2: SGHRS and YFSETQ. J was trimmed by 4 bases and V by 2 bases; bases with no gene match: 9.

The V call is TRBV5-1, the J call TRBJ1-1, with D tentatively TRBD1 (5 bases). The CDR3 is 12 amino acids. Germline V gives CDR1 SGHRS, CDR2 YFSETQ. V shed 4 bases and J shed 10 bases, with 14 bases lying between them. This CDR3 is CASSPQGSAAFF. The DNA for the CDR3 is TGCGCCAGCAGCCCCCAGGGATCGGCAGCTTTCTTT.

V gene TRBV11-3 combines with J gene TRBJ1-5, with 7 positions matching TRBD1. CDR1 is SGHNT and CDR2 is YENEEA in the germline V gene. This CDR3 contains 17 residues. V dropped 4 bases and J dropped 2; count of bases not matched to a gene: 11. Here the CDR3 DNA reads TGTGCCAGCAGCTGGAGGGACAGTGAGGCTCGCAATCAGCCCCAGCATTTT. Its protein is CASSWRDSEARNQPQHF.

V and J are TRBV30 and TRBJ2-5, with D maybe TRBD1 (6 bases). Per the germline V gene, CDR1 is GTSNPN and CDR2 is SVGIG (reference sequence). Trimming pared 2 bases from V and 1 base from J, leaving 11 bases between. This CDR3 comprises 14 residues. CDR3 DNA: TGTGCCTGGAGTACAGGGACGATCCAAGAGACCCAGTACTTC. It yields the protein CAWSTGTIQETQYF.

The rearrangement uses TRBV5-4 and TRBJ2-1; TRBD2 aligns across 8 bases. Germline V gene sequence: CDR1 SGHNT, CDR2 YYREEE (reference sequence). V lost 2 bases and J lost 2; bases outside the gene matches: 3. The CDR3 sequence is 15 residues long. CDR3 loop: CASSLLAGPYNEQFF. CDR3 in DNA: TGTGCCAGCAGCTTATTAGCGGGGCCCTACAATGAGCAGTTCTTC.

This clone was recorded only once. V gene TRBV30 combines with J gene TRBJ1-1, with D unclear. The CDR3 runs 14 residues. Per the germline V gene, CDR1 is GTSNPN and CDR2 is SVGIG (reference sequence). Trimming removed 3 bases from V and 2 bases from J, with 13 bases in between. The chain's CDR3 is CAWRRGGPNTEAFF. Written as DNA, the CDR3 is TGTGCCTGGAGGAGAGGAGGACCCAACACTGAAGCTTTCTTT.

The chain is built from TRBV15 and TRBJ1-5, with a tentative D call TRBD1 (6 bases). Germline CDR1 LNHNV, CDR2 YYDKDF (reference sequence). The CDR3 contains 20 residues. V shed 0 bases and J shed 0 bases, with 21 bases lying between them. In DNA, the CDR3 is TGTGCCACCAGCAGAGATTACGTAGGGGGAGTGGTCGCTAGCAATCAGCCCCAGCATTTT. This gives the protein CATSRDYVGGVVASNQPQHF.

For the CDR3, the DNA is TGTGTTGTGAGGGACAGGGGGTCCCCGAACACTGAAGCTTTCTTT. Translating it yields CVVRDRGSPNTEAFF. The chain combines TRBV6-5 with TRBJ1-1, with TRBD1 identical over 11 bases. This CDR3 spans 15 amino acids. Per germline, CDR1 MNHEY and CDR2 SVGAGI.

Only one count was recorded for this clone. The V and J genes are TRBV13 and TRBJ1-3, with D possibly TRBD1 on 5 matching bases. V gave up 5 bases and J gave up 7 bases, with 21 bases separating them. Germline loops: CDR1 PRHDT, CDR2 FYEKMQ (reference sequence). The CDR3 consists of 16 residues. This CDR3 reads CASSAAGRGLRNTIYF. CDR3 in DNA: TGTGCCAGCAGCGCCGCGGGAAGGGGTCTTCGTAACACCATATATTTT. Full variable domain (remainder filled in from reference TRBV13 and TRBJ1-3): AAGVIQSPRHLIKEKRETATLKCYPIPRHDTVYWYQQGPGQDPQFLISFYEKMQSDKGSIPDRFSAQQFSDYHSELNMSSLELGDSALYFCASSAAGRGLRNTIYFGEGSWLTVV.

This clone rates as medium-sized. The sample has other DNA sequences that encode this CDR3 too. This rearrangement joins TRBV30 to TRBJ2-2, with TRBD1 matching over 10 bases. This CDR3 has 16 amino acids. The J segment lost 4 bases and the V segment lost 4 bases, leaving 9 bases of the junction unmatched. Germline V gene data show CDR1 as GTSNPN and CDR2 as SVGIG (reference sequence). The CDR3 DNA reads as TGTGCCTGGAACTTGGACAGGGGGAGCAGCACCGGGGAGCTGTTTTTT. As protein: CAWNLDRGSSTGELFF.

The CDR3 sequence is CASSQDRQGSEDGYTF. The CDR3, as DNA: TGTGCCAGCAGCCAAGATCGGCAGGGGAGTGAAGATGGCTACACCTTC. The rearrangement joins TRBV4-2 to TRBJ1-2, with a weak D call TRBD1 (6 bases). CDR3 size: 16 residues. Germline CDR1 LGHNA, CDR2 YNFKEQ. The V gene lost 0 bases and the J gene lost 6 bases, with 17 bases spanning the gap.

CDR3 sequence (DNA): TGTGCCAGCAGCCCGGTCCGGGGGGAGGACTATGGCTACACCTTC. It specifies CASSPVRGEDYGYTF. The chain joins TRBV9 to TRBJ1-2, with TRBD1 as a possible D gene (5 bases). This CDR3 has 15 residues. Germline V gene lookup returns CDR1 SGDLS and CDR2 YYNGEE. The germline V and J ends were trimmed by 4 bases and 3 bases, with 16 bases remaining between them. The complete variable domain, with remaining parts taken from reference TRBV9 and TRBJ1-2, reads DSGVTQTPKHLITATGQRVTLRCSPRSGDLSVYWYQQSLDQGLQFLIQYYNGEERAKGNILERFSAQQFPDLHSELNLSSLELGDSALYFCASSPVRGEDYGYTFGSGTRLTVV.